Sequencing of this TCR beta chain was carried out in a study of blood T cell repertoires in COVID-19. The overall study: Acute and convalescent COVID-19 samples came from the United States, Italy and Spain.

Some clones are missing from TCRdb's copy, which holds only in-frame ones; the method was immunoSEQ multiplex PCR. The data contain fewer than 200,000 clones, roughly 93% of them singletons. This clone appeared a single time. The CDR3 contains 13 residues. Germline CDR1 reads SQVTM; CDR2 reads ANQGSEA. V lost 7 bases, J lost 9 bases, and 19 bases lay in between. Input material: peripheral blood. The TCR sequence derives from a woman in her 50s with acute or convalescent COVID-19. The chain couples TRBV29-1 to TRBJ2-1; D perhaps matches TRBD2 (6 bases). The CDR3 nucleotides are TGCAGCGGCGGGGACCCTACTTTGGGTGAGCAGTTCTTC. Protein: CSGGDPTLGEQFF.